This T cell receptor beta chain appears in the sequencing data of a study of blood T cell repertoires in COVID-19. TCRdb's copy holds only in-frame clones and misses some; the assay was immunoSEQ multiplex PCR. The sample consists of more than 150,000 clones, roughly four fifths of them appearing once. The CDR3 runs to 13 residues. With 1 base removed from V and 4 bases from J, the gap between germline ends came to 5 bases. Germline V gene data show CDR1 as SGHNT and CDR2 as YENEEA. The sample taken for sequencing was peripheral blood. The chain is built from TRBV11-3 and TRBJ2-1; D remains ambiguous. The receptor's source is a woman aged 80 or over with COVID-19, enrolled during active disease. In DNA form, the CDR3 reads TGTGCCAGCAGCTTAGGGCTTTACAATGAGCAGTTCTTC. It codes for CASSLGLYNEQFF.